One TCR beta chain is described in this entry. The antigen remains undetermined. This specimen comes from a study of T cell clones after liver transplantation. Across the whole study: Without induction therapy, subjects received standard immunosuppression until 12-24 months post-transplant.

Generated by immunoSEQ multiplex PCR, the TCRdb table keeps only in-frame clones and is missing some. The repertoire holds about 120,000 clones, with about nine tenths as singletons. Germline V gene lookup returns CDR1 MDHEN and CDR2 SYDVKM. The CDR3 has 12 amino acids. Trimming shortened V by 3 bases and J by 7 bases, and 9 bases separated the two germline ends. General study points: Small, mixed patient groups and varying post-transplant times limit these conclusions.

This TCR came from a human patient who received a liver transplant. Part of the T cells may come from the graft donor. The V call is TRBV28, the J call TRBJ1-1; D is undetermined. Sequenced here: CD4+ T cells from blood, sampled 12 months after liver transplant. The CDR3 region is CASSFFTGEAFF. CDR3 sequence (DNA): TGTGCCAGCAGTTTTTTTACGGGTGAAGCTTTCTTT.